Sequencing of this T cell receptor beta chain was carried out in a study of T cell changes during pregnancy in multiple sclerosis. Assay: immunoSEQ multiplex PCR; the TCRdb copy retains only in-frame clones and omits some. The data contain about 49,000 clones, roughly 92% of them singletons. Germline V gene data show CDR1 as LNHDA and CDR2 as SQIVND (reference sequence). Trimming pared 3 bases from V and 1 base from J, leaving 9 bases between. The CDR3 spans 15 residues. The input for sequencing was peripheral blood, taken after pregnancy. The TCR sequence derives from a female donor with multiple sclerosis, enrolled in a pregnancy study. The chain couples TRBV19 to TRBJ2-2, with a possible D match to TRBD1 (5 bases). CDR3 nucleotides: TGTGCCAGTAGTATTTTAACAGGGAACACCGGGGAGCTGTTTTTT. Translation: CASSILTGNTGELFF.